This T cell receptor (beta chain) appears in the sequencing data of a study of blood T cell repertoires in COVID-19. Study details: Nucleic acid was either cDNA or gDNA, and it came from T cells, B-cell-depleted T cells, or PBMCs.

Source study methods: Reference gene primer amplification yielded estimated nucleated cell counts. TCRdb keeps only in-frame clones here, not all; method: immunoSEQ multiplex PCR. That table supplies the V and J calls and clone size; D and trimming were determined from the DNA. The table includes about 220,000 clones, roughly 84% detected once. The V end lost 1 base, the J end lost 2 bases, and 9 bases lay between the germline ends. Germline V gene lookup returns CDR1 LGHNA and CDR2 YNFKEQ. CDR3 length: 15 residues. Material: PBMCs or T cells enriched from blood (not recorded which). The chain joins TRBV4-2 to TRBJ1-5, with D perhaps TRBD1 (5 bases). The receptor was derived from a woman in her thirties or forties who had recovered from COVID-19. The CDR3 DNA sequence: TGTGCCAGCAGCCAAGTCAGGGTAGGCAATCAGCCCCAGCATTTT. Its protein product is CASSQVRVGNQPQHF.